Here is one T cell receptor (beta chain) with its context. Its antigen is not yet known. Base qualities are not recorded, but no much larger clone differs from it by a single base. This record comes from a study of response to subunit inactivated influenza vaccine (dated by TCRdb to the late 2010s). About the full investigation: Deep quantitative T cell receptor repertoire profiling was used in the study to track responses to a trivalent subunit inactivated influenza vaccine. What the work shows at the level of the full study, not this receptor alone: According to the authors, only a limited number of new T cells may be recruited by each seasonal influenza vaccination.

What this sample's time point label stands for: approximately 40 days after influenza vaccine administration. The method behind the library was RT-PCR. Sequencer: Illumina HiSeq 2500. TCRdb reran the public reads through fastp at Q25 and MiXCR, keeping productive beta chains. Each CDR3 protein gets just one entry, which takes the most common genes and DNA from the rows behind it. The sample table lists roughly 160,000 distinct CDR3 sequences, 11% of them with a count of one. Around 11% of the sample is taken by the ten largest. The CDR3 numbers 13 residues from cysteine through phenylalanine. The entry retains the CDR3 DNA only, 39 bases that are in frame from base 1. V lost 4 bases and J lost 6 bases, and the count of bases not matched to a germline gene is 5. CDR1 and CDR2 were assigned from the germline V gene as SGHRS and YFSETQ.

The sequenced sample was non-naive T cells sorted from PBMCs, obtained 45 days after vaccination. The cell subset or site label corresponds to: memory T cell fraction. The TCR comes from a man aged 50 or older who received an inactivated influenza vaccine. Donor details come from another sample of the same person, matched by shared clones. The receptor chain draws on TRBV5-1 and TRBJ2-3; 7 nucleotides in the junction match TRBD1. Here the CDR3 is given as CASSAQQGDTQYF. Here is the DNA: TGCGCCAGCAGCGCCCAACAGGGGGATACGCAGTATTTT. With the portions outside the CDR3 filled from the reference TRBV5-1 and TRBJ2-3 genes, the complete variable region becomes KAGVTQTPRYLIKTRGQQVTLSCSPISGHRSVSWYQQTPGQGLQFLFEYFSETQRNKGNFPGRFSGRQFSNSRSEMNVSTLELGDSALYLCASSAQQGDTQYFGPGTRLTVL.